This T cell receptor beta chain is drawn from a study of OX40 agonist ivuxolimab in advanced cancers. Germline lookup yields CDR1 SGHRS and CDR2 YFSETQ. J was trimmed by 5 bases and V by 4 bases; bases with no gene match: 6. This CDR3 contains 15 residues. The data were produced by immunoSEQ multiplex PCR, yet TCRdb's version contains in-frame clones alone and is incomplete. The data show fewer than 85,000 clones, with 70% to 90% seen just once and roughly 0.56% held by the top ten. The chain links TRBV5-1 to TRBJ2-2; TRBD1 matches 9 bases. The specimen comprised CD4+ or CD8+ T cells sorted from blood, sampled in a trial of the OX40 agonist ivuxolimab. The receptor comes from an adult with an advanced solid tumor such as melanoma, head and neck, liver or kidney cancer. CDR3 nucleotide sequence: TGCGCCAGCAGCATACAGGGGGCAGGGACCGGGGAGCTGTTTTTT. This sequence encodes CASSIQGAGTGELFF.